The T cell receptor (beta chain) described here comes from a study of T cell changes during pregnancy in multiple sclerosis. V was clipped by 3 bases and J by 7 bases, with 6 bases between them. The CDR3 contains 12 residues. Looked up from germline, CDR1 is SGHNT and CDR2 is YENEEA. Libraries were prepared by immunoSEQ multiplex PCR; TCRdb keeps only in-frame clonotypes and omits some of them. The sample has fewer than 75,000 clones, more than 85% seen once. The chain is built from TRBV11-3 and TRBJ2-2; D is unclear. The input for sequencing was peripheral blood, taken in the second trimester of pregnancy. The origin of this receptor is a female donor with multiple sclerosis, enrolled in a pregnancy study. CDR3 sequence reads: CASSFWSGELFF. As DNA, the CDR3 is TGTGCCAGCAGCTTTTGGAGCGGGGAGCTGTTTTTT.